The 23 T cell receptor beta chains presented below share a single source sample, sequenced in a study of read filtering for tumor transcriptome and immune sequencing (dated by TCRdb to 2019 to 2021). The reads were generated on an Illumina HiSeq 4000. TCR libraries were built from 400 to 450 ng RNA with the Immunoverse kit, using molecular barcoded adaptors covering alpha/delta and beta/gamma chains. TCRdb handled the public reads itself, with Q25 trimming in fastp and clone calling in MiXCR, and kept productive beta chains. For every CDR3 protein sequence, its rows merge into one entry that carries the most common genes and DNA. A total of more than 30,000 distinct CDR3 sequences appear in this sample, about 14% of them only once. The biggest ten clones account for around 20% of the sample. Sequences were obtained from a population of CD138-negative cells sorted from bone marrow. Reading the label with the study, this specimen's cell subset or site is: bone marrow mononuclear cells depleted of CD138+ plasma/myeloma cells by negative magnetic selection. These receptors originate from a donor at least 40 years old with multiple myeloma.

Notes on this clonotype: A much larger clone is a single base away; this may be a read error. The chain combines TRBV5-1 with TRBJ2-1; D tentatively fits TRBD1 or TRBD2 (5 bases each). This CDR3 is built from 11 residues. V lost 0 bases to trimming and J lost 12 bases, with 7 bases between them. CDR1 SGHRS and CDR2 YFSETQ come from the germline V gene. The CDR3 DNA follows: TGCGCCAGCAGCTTGGCTGGGGGGCAGTTCTTC. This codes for CASSLAGGQFF.

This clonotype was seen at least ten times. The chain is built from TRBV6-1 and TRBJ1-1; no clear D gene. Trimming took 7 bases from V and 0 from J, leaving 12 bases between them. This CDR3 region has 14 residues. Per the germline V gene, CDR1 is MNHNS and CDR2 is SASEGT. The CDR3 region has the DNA TGTGCCAGCACCGAATGGCAGATGAACACTGAAGCTTTCTTT. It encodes CASTEWQMNTEAFF.

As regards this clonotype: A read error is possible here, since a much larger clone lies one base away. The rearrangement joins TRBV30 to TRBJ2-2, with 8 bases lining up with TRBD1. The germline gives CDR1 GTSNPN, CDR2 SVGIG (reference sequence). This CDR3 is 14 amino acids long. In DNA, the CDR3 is TGTGCCTGGAACTTACAGGGGGACACCGGGGGGCTGTTTTTT. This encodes CAWNLQGDTGGLFF. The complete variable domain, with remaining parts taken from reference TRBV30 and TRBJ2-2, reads SQTIHQWPATLVQPVGSPLSLECTVEGTSNPNLYWYRQAAGRGLQLLFYSVGIGQISSEVPQNLSASRPQDRQFILSSKKLLLSDSGFYLCAWNLQGDTGGLFFGEGSRLTVL.

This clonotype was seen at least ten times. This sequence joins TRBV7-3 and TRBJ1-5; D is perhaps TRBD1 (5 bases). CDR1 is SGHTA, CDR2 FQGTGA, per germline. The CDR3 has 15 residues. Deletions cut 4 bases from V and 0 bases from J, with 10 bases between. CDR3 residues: CASSSRGYSNQPQHF. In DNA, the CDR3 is TGTGCCAGCAGCTCAAGGGGTTATAGCAATCAGCCCCAGCATTTT.

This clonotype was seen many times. For the CDR3, the DNA is TGCGCCAGCAGCTTGGGGGGGGACACTGAAGCTTTCTTT. Its translation: CASSLGGDTEAFF. V is TRBV5-1 and J is TRBJ1-1, with a weak D call TRBD1 (5 bases). The CDR3 runs 13 residues. Germline-derived CDR1 and CDR2 are SGHRS and YFSETQ. Trimming pared 0 bases from V and 3 bases from J, leaving 6 bases between.

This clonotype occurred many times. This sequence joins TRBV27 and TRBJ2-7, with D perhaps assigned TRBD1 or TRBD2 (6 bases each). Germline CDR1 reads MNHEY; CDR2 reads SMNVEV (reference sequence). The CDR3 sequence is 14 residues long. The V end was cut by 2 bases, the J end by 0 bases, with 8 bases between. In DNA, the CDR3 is TGTGCCAGCAGTTTAAGGGGGGCCTCCTACGAGCAGTACTTC. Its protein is CASSLRGASYEQYF.

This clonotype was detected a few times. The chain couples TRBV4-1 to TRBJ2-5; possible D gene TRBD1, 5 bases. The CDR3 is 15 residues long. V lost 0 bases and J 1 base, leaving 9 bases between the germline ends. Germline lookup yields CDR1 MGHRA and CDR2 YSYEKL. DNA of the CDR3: TGCGCCAGCAGCCAAGACAGGGCGCGCCAAGAGACCCAGTACTTC. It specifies CASSQDRARQETQYF.

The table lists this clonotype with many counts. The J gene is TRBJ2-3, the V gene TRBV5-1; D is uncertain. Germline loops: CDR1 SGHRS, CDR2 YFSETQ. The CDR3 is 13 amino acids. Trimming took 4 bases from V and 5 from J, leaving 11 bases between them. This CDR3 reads CASSLNRGDTQYF. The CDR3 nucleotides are TGCGCCAGCAGCCTGAATCGTGGAGATACGCAGTATTTT.

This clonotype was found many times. The CDR3 region has the DNA TGCAGTGCGCTCGACAGCTCGGAGACCCAGTACTTC. Residues: CSALDSSETQYF. This sequence joins TRBV20-1 and TRBJ2-5; perhaps TRBD1 as D (5 bases). The V gene lost 6 bases and the J gene lost 5 bases, with 13 bases spanning the gap. The CDR3 runs 12 residues. CDR1 is DFQATT and CDR2 is SNEGSKA in the germline V gene (reference sequence).

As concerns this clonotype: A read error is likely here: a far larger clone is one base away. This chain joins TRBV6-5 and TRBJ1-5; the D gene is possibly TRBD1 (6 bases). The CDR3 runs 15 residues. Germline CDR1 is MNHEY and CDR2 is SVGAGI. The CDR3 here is CASSYRVQGLQPQRF. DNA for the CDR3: TGTGCCAGCAGTTACCGGGTACAGGGACTTCAGCCCCAGCGTTTT.

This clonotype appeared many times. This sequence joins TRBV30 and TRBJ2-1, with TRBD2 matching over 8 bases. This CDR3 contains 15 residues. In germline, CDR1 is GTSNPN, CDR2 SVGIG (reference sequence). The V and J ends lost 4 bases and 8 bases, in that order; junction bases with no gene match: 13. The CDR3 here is CAWTVRAGGNDEQFF. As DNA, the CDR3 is TGTGCCTGGACAGTACGGGCGGGGGGAAATGATGAGCAGTTCTTC.

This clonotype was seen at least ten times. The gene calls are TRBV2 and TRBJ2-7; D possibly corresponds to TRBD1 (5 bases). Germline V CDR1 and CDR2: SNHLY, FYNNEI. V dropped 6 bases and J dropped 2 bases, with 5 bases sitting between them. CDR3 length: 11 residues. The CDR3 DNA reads TGTGCCAGCAGACAGGCCTACGAGCAGTACTTC. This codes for CASRQAYEQYF.

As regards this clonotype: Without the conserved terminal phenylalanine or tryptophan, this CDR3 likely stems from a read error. CDR3 protein: CATEAGGRHNEQFS. The CDR3 DNA reads TGTGCCACCGAGGCGGGGGGCCGCCACAATGAGCAGTTCTCT. J is TRBJ2-1 and V is TRBV19, with 8 bases matching TRBD2. Germline assignment: CDR1 LNHDA and CDR2 SQIVND (reference sequence). The V and J ends lost 10 bases and 5 bases, in that order; junction bases with no gene match: 10. CDR3 length: 14 amino acids.

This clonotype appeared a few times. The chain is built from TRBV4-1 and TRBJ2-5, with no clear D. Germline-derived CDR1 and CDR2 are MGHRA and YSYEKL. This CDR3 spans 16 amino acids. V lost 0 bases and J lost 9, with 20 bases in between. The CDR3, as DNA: TGCGCCAGCAGCCAAGATGTAGGGCAGGACCTAATGTCCCAGTACTTC. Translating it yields CASSQDVGQDLMSQYF.

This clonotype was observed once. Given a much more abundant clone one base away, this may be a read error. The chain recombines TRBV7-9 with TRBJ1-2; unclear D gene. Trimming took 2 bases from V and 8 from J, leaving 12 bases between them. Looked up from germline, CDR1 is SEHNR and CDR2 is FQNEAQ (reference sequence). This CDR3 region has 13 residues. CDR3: CASSLCNALGYTF. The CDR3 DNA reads TGTGCCAGCAGCTTATGTAATGCGTTAGGCTACACCTTC.

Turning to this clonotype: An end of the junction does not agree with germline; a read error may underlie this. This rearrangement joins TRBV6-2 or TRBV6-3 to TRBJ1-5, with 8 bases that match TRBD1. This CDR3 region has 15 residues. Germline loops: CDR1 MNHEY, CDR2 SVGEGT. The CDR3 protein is CARTPGQASNQPRYF. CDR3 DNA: TGTGCCAGGACTCCGGGACAGGCTAGCAATCAGCCCCGGTATTTT.

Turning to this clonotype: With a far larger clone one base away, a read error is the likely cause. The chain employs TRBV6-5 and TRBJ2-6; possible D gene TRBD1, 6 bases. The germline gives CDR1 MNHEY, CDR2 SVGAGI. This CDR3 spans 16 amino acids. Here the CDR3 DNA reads TGTGCCAGCAGTTACGGACAGCTCTCTGGGGCCAACGTCCCGACTTTC. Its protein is CASSYGQLSGANVPTF.

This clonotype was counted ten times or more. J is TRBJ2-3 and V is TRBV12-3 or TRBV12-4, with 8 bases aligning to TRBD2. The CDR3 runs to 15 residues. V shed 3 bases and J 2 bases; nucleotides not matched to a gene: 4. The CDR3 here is CASSFSGGPTDTQYF. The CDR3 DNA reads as TGTGCCAGCAGTTTCAGCGGGGGACCCACAGATACGCAGTATTTT.

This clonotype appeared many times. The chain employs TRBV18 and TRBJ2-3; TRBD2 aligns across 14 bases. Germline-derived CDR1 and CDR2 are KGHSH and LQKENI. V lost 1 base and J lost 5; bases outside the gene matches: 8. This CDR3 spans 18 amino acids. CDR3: CASSPRGLAGGTEDTQYF. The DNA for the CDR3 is TGTGCCAGCTCACCACGAGGACTAGCGGGGGGCACAGAAGATACGCAGTATTTT. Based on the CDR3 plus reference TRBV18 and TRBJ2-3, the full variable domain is NAGVMQNPRHLVRRRGQEARLRCSPMKGHSHVYWYRQLPEEGLKFMVYLQKENIIDESGMPKERFSAEFPKEGPSILRIQQVVRGDSAAYFCASSPRGLAGGTEDTQYFGPGTRLTVL.

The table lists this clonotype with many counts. The CDR3 sequence is CSAPRAGSGAVDTQYF. The CDR3 DNA reads as TGCAGTGCTCCCCGGGCGGGTAGCGGGGCGGTGGATACGCAGTATTTT. The chain links TRBV20-1 to TRBJ2-3; 8 bases line up with TRBD2. The junction had 16 bases not matched to a gene; V was cut back by 5 bases and J by 6 bases. Germline CDR1 is DFQATT and CDR2 is SNEGSKA (reference sequence). The CDR3 has 16 amino acids.

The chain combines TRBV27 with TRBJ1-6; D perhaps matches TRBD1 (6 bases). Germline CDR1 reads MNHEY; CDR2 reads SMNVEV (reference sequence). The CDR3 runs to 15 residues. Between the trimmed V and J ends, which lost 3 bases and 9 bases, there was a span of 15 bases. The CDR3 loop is CASSFRGLGGSPLHF. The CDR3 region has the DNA TGTGCCAGCAGTTTCAGGGGCTTGGGGGGTTCACCCCTCCACTTT.

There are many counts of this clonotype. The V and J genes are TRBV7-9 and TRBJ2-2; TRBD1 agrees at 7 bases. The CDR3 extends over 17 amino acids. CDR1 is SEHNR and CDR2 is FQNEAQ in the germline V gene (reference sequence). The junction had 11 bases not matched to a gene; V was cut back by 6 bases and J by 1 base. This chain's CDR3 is CASSPAPGTENTGELFF. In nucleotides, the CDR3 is TGTGCCAGCAGTCCAGCCCCGGGGACAGAGAACACCGGGGAGCTGTTTTTT.

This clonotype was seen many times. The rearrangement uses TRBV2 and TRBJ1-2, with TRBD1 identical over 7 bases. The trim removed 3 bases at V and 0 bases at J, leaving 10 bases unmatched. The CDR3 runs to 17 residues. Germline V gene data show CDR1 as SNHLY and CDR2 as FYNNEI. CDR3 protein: CASSETGQANANYGYTF. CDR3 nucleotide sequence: TGTGCCAGCAGTGAGACAGGACAGGCGAACGCTAACTATGGCTACACCTTC.